This TCR beta chain was recovered during a study of T cells after somatic rescue of genetic block. V was clipped by 2 bases and J by 3 bases, with 12 bases between them. Germline values: CDR1 SGHKS, CDR2 YYEKEE (reference sequence). The CDR3 covers 14 residues. The method was immunoSEQ multiplex PCR; TCRdb's version includes in-frame clones alone and lacks a portion of them. The sample includes 85,000 to 100,000 clones, over 80% of them seen just once. The sequenced sample consisted of peripheral blood mononuclear cells (PBMCs). The receptor's source is a woman aged 18-35 years. This chain connects TRBV5-5 to TRBJ2-7; D is unclear. DNA of the CDR3: TGTGCCAGCAGCTTAGGTCAGCCGGACTACGAGCAGTACTTC. Amino acids: CASSLGQPDYEQYF.